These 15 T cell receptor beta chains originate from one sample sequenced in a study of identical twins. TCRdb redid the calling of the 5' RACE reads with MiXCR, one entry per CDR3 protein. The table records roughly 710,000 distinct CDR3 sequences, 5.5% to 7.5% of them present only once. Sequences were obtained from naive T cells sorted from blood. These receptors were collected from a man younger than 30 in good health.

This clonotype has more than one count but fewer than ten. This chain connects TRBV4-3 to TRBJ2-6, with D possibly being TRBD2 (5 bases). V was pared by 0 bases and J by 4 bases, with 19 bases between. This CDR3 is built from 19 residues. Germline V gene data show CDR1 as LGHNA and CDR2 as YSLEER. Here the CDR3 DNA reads TGCGCCAGCAGCCAAGATCGGATAGGGCTAGCACGCGGGGCCAACGTCCTGACTTTC. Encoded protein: CASSQDRIGLARGANVLTF.

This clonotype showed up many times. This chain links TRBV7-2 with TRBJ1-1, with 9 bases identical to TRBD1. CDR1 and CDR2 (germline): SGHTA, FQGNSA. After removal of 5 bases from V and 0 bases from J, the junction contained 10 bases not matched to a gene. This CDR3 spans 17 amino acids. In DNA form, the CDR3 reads TGTGCCAGCAGCCCACGGGACAGGGCCTCCATGAACACTGAAGCTTTCTTT. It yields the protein CASSPRDRASMNTEAFF.

CDR3 nucleotides: TGTGCCAGTAGTATTATAGGGGCTAGCGGAGACTACAATGAGCAGTTCTTC. Its translation: CASSIIGASGDYNEQFF. This chain uses TRBV19 with TRBJ2-1; TRBD2 agrees at 7 bases. Per the germline V gene, CDR1 is LNHDA and CDR2 is SQIVND (reference sequence). The CDR3 extends over 17 amino acids. The J segment lost 3 bases and the V segment lost 3 bases, leaving 11 bases of the junction unmatched.

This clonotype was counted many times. Here the CDR3 reads CASSLAVPRGIGELFF. As DNA, the CDR3 is TGTGCCAGCAGCTTAGCGGTCCCCCGAGGAATCGGGGAGCTGTTTTTT. The rearrangement uses TRBV7-2 and TRBJ2-2; D is uncertain. CDR1 is SGHTA, CDR2 FQGNSA, per germline. V was trimmed by 0 bases and J by 7 bases, leaving 15 bases between them. The CDR3 loop spans 16 amino acids.

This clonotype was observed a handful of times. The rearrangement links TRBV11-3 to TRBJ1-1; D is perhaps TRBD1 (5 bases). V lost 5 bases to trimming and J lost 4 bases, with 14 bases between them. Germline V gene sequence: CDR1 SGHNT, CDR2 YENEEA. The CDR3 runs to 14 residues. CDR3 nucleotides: TGTGCCAGCAGCAAAAACAGGCTCGGCACTGAAGCTTTCTTT. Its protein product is CASSKNRLGTEAFF.

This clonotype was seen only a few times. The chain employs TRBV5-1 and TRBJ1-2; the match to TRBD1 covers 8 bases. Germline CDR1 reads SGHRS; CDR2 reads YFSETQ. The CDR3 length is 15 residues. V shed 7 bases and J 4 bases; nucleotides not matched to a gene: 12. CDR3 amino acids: CASVGTGHSLYGYTF. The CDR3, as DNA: TGCGCCAGCGTCGGGACAGGCCACTCTCTCTATGGCTACACCTTC.

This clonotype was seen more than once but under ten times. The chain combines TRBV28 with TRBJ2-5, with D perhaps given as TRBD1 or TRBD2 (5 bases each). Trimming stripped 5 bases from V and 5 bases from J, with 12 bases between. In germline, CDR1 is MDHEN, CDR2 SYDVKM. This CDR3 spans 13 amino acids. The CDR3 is CASSRDVGETQYF. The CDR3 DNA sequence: TGTGCCAGCAGTCGGGACGTCGGGGAGACCCAGTACTTC.

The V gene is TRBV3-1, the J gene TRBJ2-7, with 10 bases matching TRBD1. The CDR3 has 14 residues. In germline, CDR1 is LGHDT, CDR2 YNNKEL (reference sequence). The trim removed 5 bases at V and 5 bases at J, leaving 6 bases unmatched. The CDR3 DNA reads TGTGCCAGCAGCGGCCGGGACAGGGGCGACGAGCAGTACTTC. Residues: CASSGRDRGDEQYF.

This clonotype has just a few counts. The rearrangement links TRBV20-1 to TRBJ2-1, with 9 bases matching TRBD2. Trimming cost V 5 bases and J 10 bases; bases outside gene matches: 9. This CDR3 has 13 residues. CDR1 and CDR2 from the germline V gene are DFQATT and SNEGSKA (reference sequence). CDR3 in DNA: TGCAGTGCTGCCCTGTTGACTAGCGGAGAGCAGTTCTTC. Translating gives CSAALLTSGEQFF.

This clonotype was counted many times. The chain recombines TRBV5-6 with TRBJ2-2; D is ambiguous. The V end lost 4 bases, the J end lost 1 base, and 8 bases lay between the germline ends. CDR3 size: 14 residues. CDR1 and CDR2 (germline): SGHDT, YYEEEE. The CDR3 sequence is CASSPKGNTGELFF. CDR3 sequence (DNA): TGTGCCAGCAGCCCGAAGGGGAACACCGGGGAGCTGTTTTTT.

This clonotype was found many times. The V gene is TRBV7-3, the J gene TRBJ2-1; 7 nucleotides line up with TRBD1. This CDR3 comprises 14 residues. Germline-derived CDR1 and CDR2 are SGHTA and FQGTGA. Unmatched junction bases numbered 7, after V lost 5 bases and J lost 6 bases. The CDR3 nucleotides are TGTGCCAGCAGCAATCGACAGGGTATCAATGAGCAGTTCTTC. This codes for CASSNRQGINEQFF.

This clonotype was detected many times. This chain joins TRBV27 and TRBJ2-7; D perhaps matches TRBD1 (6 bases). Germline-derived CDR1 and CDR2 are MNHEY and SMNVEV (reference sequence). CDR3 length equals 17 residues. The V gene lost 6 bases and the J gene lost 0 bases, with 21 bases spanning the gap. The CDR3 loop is CASSPLAQGSGSYEQYV. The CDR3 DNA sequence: TGTGCCAGCAGCCCCCTAGCTCAGGGGTCAGGCTCCTACGAGCAGTACGTC.

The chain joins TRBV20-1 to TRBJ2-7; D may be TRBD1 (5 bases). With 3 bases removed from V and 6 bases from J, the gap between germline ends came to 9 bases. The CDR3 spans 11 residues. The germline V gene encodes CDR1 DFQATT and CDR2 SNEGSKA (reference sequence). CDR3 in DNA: TGCAGTGCTAGTTATGGGGCCGAGCAGTACGTC. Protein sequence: CSASYGAEQYV.

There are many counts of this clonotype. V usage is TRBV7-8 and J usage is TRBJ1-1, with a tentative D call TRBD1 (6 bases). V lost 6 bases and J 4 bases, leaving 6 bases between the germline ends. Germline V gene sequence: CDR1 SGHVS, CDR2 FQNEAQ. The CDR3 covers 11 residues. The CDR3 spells CASRQGTEAFF. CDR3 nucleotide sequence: TGTGCCAGCAGACAGGGCACTGAAGCTTTCTTT.

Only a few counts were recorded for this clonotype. The CDR3 reads CASSQDLRQHFSYEQYF. The CDR3 coding sequence is TGTGCCAGCAGCCAAGATCTCAGACAGCACTTTTCCTACGAGCAGTACTTC. The chain joins TRBV4-2 to TRBJ2-7; TRBD1 is a possible D gene (5 bases). This CDR3 is 17 amino acids long. The V gene's germline CDR1 is LGHNA and CDR2 YNFKEQ. V gave up 0 bases and J gave up 1 base, with 16 bases separating them.